Listed here are 9 T cell receptor beta chains from one sample, sequenced in a study of T cells in Graves' hyperthyroidism and ophthalmopathy. Template material for amplifying TCR beta CDR3 regions consisted of RNA transcripts. HTBI primers were the set used in a first-round RT-PCR of the TCR CDR3. A single record per CDR3 protein comes from TCRdb applying MiXCR to the multiplex PCR reads. The sample lists 490,000 or so distinct CDR3 sequences, 15% to 20% seen once, with roughly 29% in the top ten. Sample: blood. These receptors were taken from a woman younger than 45 with Graves' ophthalmopathy.

In its sample, this clonotype was seen a few times. V gene TRBV28 combines with J gene TRBJ1-1; D unclear. V was shortened by 7 bases and J by 1 base, with 13 bases between the two germline ends. CDR1 MDHEN and CDR2 SYDVKM come from the germline V gene. This CDR3 is built from 14 residues. CDR3 DNA sequence: TGTGCCAGCACCCCGACGGGTAAGAACACTGAAGCTTTCTTT. Translating it yields CASTPTGKNTEAFF. Together with reference TRBV28 and TRBJ1-1, the CDR3 gives the full variable domain: DVKVTQSSRYLVKRTGEKVFLECVQDMDHENMFWYRQDPGLGLRLIYFSYDVKMKEKGDIPEGYSVSREKKERFSLILESASTNQTSMYLCASTPTGKNTEAFFGQGTRLTVV.

This clonotype was observed a few times. The chain is built from TRBV6-1 and TRBJ2-7; 14 nucleotides agree with TRBD2. The germline V gene encodes CDR1 MNHNS and CDR2 SASEGT. This CDR3 region has 14 residues. Unmatched junction bases numbered 8, after V lost 7 bases and J lost 9 bases. CDR3 in amino acids: CASNRTSGRIWQYF. The CDR3 coding sequence is TGTGCCAGCAACCGGACTAGCGGGAGGATTTGGCAGTACTTC.

This clonotype occurred many times. The chain carries TRBV6-1 and TRBJ1-1; no clear D. Trimming cost V 4 bases and J 6 bases, with 15 bases left between them. The length of the CDR3 is 14 residues. Germline assignment: CDR1 MNHNS and CDR2 SASEGT. In DNA form, the CDR3 reads TGTGCCAGCAGTGGTGACAACAAGTGGCCTGAAGCTTTCTTT. This codes for CASSGDNKWPEAFF.

This clonotype was seen a handful of times. The chain carries TRBV28 and TRBJ2-1, with 9 bases aligning to TRBD2. The CDR3 totals 17 residues. The V gene's germline CDR1 is MDHEN and CDR2 SYDVKM. V lost 1 base, J lost 1 base, and 5 bases stayed unmatched. The DNA for the CDR3 is TGTGCCAGCAGTTTATACGGTAGCGGGAGTTCCTACAATGAGCAGTTCTTC. Translating it yields CASSLYGSGSSYNEQFF.

The chain recombines TRBV5-4 with TRBJ1-3; possibly TRBD1 for D (5 bases). Germline V lookup: CDR1 SGHNT, CDR2 YYREEE (reference sequence). The CDR3 totals 16 residues. Trimming took off 0 bases at V and 0 bases at J, with 10 bases between the two ends. The CDR3 protein is CASSLGVQDSGNTIYF. For the CDR3, the DNA is TGTGCCAGCAGCTTGGGAGTACAGGACTCTGGAAACACCATATATTTT.

This clonotype was counted a few times. The chain couples TRBV11-2 to TRBJ1-4; TRBD1 might be the D (5 bases). The germline V gene has CDR1 SGHAT and CDR2 FQNNGV. Trimming shortened V by 1 base and J by 8 bases, and 14 bases separated the two germline ends. The CDR3 has 15 residues. The CDR3 region has the DNA TGTGCCAGCAGCTTAGTGGGGGAGGGCCGGGAAAAACTGTTTTTT. Its translation is CASSLVGEGREKLFF.

The V call is TRBV29-1, the J call TRBJ2-1; TRBD2 aligns across 16 bases. The CDR3 contains 16 residues. The V segment lost 3 bases and the J segment 7 bases; nucleotides outside the gene matches: 6. Germline V CDR1 and CDR2: SQVTM, ANQGSEA. The CDR3 DNA follows: TGCAGCGTTGAGGGGGGACTAGCGGGAGGGTGGAATGAGCAGTTCTTC. Amino acid sequence: CSVEGGLAGGWNEQFF.

This clonotype occurred a few times. This clone may be a read error of a much larger clone one base away. The chain recombines TRBV7-9 with TRBJ2-7; unclear D gene. Germline CDR1 and CDR2: SEHNR and FQNEAQ (reference sequence). The CDR3 contains 14 residues. The CDR3 region is CVSSLSQSSYEQYF. The CDR3 bases are TGTGTCAGCAGCTTATCACAGAGCTCCTACGAGCAGTACTTC. Complete variable domain (other parts from reference TRBV7-9 and TRBJ2-7): DTGVSQNPRHKITKRGQNVTFRCDPISEHNRLYWYRQTLGQGPEFLTYFQNEAQLEKSRLLSDRFSAERPKGSFSTLEIQRTEQGDSAMYLCVSSLSQSSYEQYFGPGTRLTVT.

Many counts were recorded for this clonotype. The chain joins TRBV11-3 to TRBJ2-1; TRBD2 matches 10 bases. CDR3 length: 18 residues. Germline loops: CDR1 SGHNT, CDR2 YENEEA. V was pared by 5 bases and J by 0 bases, with 10 bases of the junction left unmatched. CDR3 amino acids: CASSRGASGSYSYNEQFF. As DNA, the CDR3 is TGTGCCAGCAGCAGAGGGGCTAGCGGGAGTTACTCCTACAATGAGCAGTTCTTC.